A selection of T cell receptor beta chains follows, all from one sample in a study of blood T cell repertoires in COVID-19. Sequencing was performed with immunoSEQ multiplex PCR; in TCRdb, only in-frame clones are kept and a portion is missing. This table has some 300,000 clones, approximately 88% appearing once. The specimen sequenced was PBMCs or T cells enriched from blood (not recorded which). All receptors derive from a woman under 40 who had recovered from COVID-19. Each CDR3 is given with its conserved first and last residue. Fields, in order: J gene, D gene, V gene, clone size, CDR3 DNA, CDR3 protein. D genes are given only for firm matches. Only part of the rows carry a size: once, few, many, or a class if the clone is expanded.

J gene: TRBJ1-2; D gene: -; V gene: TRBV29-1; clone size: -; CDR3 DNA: TGCAGCGTCGGACAGCCCTATGGCTACACCTTC; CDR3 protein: CSVGQPYGYTF
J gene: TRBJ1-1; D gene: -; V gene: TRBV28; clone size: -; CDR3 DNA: TGTGCCAGCAGTTATCGGGAAGCTTTCTTT; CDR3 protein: CASSYREAFF
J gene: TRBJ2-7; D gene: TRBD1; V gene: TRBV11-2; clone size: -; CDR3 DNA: TGTGCCAGCAGCTGGGACAGGCTTATCGAGCAGTACTTC; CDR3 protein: CASSWDRLIEQYF
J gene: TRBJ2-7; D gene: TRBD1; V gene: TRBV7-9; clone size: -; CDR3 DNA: TGTGCCAGCAGCCTCCAGGGGGCTAGCCTCTCCTACGAGCAGTACTTC; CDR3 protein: CASSLQGASLSYEQYF
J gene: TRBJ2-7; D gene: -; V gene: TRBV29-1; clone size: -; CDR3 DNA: TGCAGCGTTGACTCGGGGTACGACGAGCAGTACTTC; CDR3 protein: CSVDSGYDEQYF
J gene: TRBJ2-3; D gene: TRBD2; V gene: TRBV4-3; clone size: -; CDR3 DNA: TGCGCCAGCAGCCAAGATCCGGCGCTAGCGGGGGGTGGCACAGATACGCAGTATTTT; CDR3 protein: CASSQDPALAGGGTDTQYF
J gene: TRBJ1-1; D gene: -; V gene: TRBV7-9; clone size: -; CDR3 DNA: TGTGCCAGCAGCACACAGGGAGGGACTGAAGCTTTCTTT; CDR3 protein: CASSTQGGTEAFF
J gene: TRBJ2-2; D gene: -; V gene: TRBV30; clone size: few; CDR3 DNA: TGTGCCTGGAGTTTGCTAGCGCGAGGGACCGGGGAGCTGTTTTTT; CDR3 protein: CAWSLLARGTGELFF
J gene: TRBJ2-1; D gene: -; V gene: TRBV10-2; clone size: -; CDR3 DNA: TGCGCCAGCAGTGAGAACTCCAATGAGCAGTTCTTC; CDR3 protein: CASSENSNEQFF
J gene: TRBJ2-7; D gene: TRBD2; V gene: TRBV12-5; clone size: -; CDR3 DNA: TGTGCTAGTGGTTTGGCGGGGGGGACACCGCTCGACTTC; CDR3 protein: CASGLAGGTPLDF
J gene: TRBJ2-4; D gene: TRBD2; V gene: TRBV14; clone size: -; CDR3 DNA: TGTGCCAGCAGCCAAGATTGGGGGGGTCCCAAAAACATTCAGTACTTC; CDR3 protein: CASSQDWGGPKNIQYF
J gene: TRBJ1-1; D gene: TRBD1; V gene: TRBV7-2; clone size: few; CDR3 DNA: TGTGCCAGCAGCTCGGGACAGGGGATCACTGAAGCTTTCTTT; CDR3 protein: CASSSGQGITEAFF
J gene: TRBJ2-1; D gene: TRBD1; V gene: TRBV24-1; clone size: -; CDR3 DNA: TGTGCCACCAGTGATCCACAACCGGGACAGGAGGGCAATGAGCAGTTCTTC; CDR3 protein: CATSDPQPGQEGNEQFF
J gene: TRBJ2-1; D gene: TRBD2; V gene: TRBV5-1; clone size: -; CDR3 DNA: TGCGCCAGCAGACCCTCTAGCGGGAGGGCCCTCGGGTGGTTCTTC; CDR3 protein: CASRPSSGRALGWFF
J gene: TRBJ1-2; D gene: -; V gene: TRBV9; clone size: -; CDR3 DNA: TGTGCCAGCAGCGTAGGGGTCGAGGCTAACTATGGCTACACCTTC; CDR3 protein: CASSVGVEANYGYTF
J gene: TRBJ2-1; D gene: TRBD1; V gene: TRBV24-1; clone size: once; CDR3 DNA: TGTGCCACCAGTGAACCCAGCGGGACAGGGGTTGAGCAGTTCTTC; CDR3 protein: CATSEPSGTGVEQFF
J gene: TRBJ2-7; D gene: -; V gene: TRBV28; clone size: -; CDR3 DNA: TGTGCCAGCAGTTTCACTAGCAGAGGCGAGCAGTACTTC; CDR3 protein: CASSFTSRGEQYF
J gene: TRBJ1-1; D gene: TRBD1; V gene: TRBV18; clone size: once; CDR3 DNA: TGTGCCAGCTCAAGACAGGGTTCCTGGGACACTGAAGCTTTCTTT; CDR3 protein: CASSRQGSWDTEAFF
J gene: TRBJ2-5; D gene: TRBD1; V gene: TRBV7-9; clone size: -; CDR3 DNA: TGTGCCAGCAGCTTGGGGACAGGGGGCTTGGAGACCCAGTACTTC; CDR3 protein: CASSLGTGGLETQYF
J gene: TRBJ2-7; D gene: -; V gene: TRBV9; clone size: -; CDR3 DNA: TGTGCCAGCAGCGTCGGACATCCTTCCTACGAGCAGTACTTC; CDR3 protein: CASSVGHPSYEQYF
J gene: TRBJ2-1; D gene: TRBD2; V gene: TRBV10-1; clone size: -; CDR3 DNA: TGCGCCAGCAGTGAGTCGCCTAGCGGGAGAAGTAATGAGCAGTTCTTC; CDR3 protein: CASSESPSGRSNEQFF
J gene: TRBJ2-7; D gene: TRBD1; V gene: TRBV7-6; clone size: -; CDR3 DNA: TGTGCCAGCAGTAGGTTTCCCGGGACAGACGGCTACGAGCAGTACTTC; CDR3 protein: CASSRFPGTDGYEQYF
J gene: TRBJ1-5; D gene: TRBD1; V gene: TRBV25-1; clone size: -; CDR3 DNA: TGTGCCAGCAGTGAGACAGGGTGGAATCAGCCCCAGCATTTT; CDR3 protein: CASSETGWNQPQHF
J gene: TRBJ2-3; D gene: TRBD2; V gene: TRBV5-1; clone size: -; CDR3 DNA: TGCGCCAGCAGCCTGGGACTAAATCTTCCAGATACGCAGTATTTT; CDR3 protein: CASSLGLNLPDTQYF
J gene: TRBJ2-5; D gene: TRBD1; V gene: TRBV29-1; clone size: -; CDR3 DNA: TGCAGCGTTGGACCGGGACAGGGTTTTTCCAGAGGTGGGCAGGAGACCCAGTACTTC; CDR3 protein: CSVGPGQGFSRGGQETQYF
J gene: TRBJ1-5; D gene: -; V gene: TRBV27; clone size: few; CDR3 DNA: TGTGCCAGCAGTTTCTCCAGGGGCAAGCCCCAGCATTTT; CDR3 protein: CASSFSRGKPQHF
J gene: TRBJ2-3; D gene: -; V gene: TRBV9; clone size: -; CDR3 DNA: TGTGCCAGCACCGGACTTGCTAGCACAGATACGCAGTATTTT; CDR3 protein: CASTGLASTDTQYF
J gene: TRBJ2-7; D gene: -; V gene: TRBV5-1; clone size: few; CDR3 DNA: TGCGCCAGCAGCTTGGACCACGAGGAGGACGAGTACTTC; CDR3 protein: CASSLDHEEDEYF
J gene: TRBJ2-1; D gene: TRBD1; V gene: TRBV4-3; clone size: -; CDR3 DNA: TGCGCCAGCAGCCAAGTGAACAGGGGGTACAATGAGCAGTTCTTC; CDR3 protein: CASSQVNRGYNEQFF
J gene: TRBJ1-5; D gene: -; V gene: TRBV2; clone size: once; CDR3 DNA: TGTGCCAGCACCGAGACGGGTGGTTCGCCCCAGCATTTT; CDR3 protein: CASTETGGSPQHF
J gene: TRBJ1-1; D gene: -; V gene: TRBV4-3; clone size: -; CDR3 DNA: TGCGCCAGCAGCCAAGAGATGAGGAGCAAGAAGGCTGCTTTCTTT; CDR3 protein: CASSQEMRSKKAAFF
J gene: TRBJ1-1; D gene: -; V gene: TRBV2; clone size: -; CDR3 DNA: TGTGCCAGCAGTGAAAAGAGACTAAACACTGAAGCTTTCTTT; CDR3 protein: CASSEKRLNTEAFF
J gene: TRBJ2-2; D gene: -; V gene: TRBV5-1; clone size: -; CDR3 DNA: TGCGCCAGCAGCTTAGCGGCGAAAAACACCGGGGAGCTGTTTTTT; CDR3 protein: CASSLAAKNTGELFF
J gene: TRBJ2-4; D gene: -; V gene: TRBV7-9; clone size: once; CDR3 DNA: TGTGCCAGCAGCTTAGCGCGGGTAAACATTCAGTACTTC; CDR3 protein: CASSLARVNIQYF
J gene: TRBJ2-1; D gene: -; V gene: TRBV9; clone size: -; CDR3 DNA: TGTGCCAGCAGCGTAGCCCGTAGTGAGCAGTTCTTC; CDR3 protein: CASSVARSEQFF
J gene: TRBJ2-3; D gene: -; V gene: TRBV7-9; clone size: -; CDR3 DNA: TGTGCCAGCAGCTTCCTCCCGGGACTCACAGATACGCAGTATTTT; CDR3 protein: CASSFLPGLTDTQYF
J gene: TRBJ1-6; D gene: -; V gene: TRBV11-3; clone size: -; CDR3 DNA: TGTGCCAGCAGCCACAGGGTTTCACCCCTCCACTTT; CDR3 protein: CASSHRVSPLHF
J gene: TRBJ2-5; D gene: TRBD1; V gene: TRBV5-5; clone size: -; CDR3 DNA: TGTGCCAGCAGCGTGGACAGGGAAGAGACCCAGTACTTC; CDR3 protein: CASSVDREETQYF
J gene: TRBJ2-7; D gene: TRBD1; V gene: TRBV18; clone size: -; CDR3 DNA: TGTGCCAGCTCCCTCGGACAGGGCTACGAGCAGTACTTC; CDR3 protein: CASSLGQGYEQYF
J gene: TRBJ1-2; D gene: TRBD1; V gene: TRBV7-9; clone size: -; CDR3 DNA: TGTGCCAGCAGCTCCGCCCGGACAGGGGGGAACTATGGCTACACCTTC; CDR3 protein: CASSSARTGGNYGYTF
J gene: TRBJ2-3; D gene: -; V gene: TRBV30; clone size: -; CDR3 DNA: TGTGCCCGCGGTACAACCAATACGCAGTATTTT; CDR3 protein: CARGTTNTQYF
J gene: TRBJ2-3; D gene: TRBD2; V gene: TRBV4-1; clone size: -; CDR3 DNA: TGCGCCAGCAGCCAAGCGGGAGGGCCGTCAGGTACGCAGTATTTT; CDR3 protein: CASSQAGGPSGTQYF
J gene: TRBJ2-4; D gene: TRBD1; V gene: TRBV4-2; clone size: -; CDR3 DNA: TGTGCCAGCAGCCAAAAGGGAGCGACGGGACAGGGGAACATTCAGTACTTC; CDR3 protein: CASSQKGATGQGNIQYF
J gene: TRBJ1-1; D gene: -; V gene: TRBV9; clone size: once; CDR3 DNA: TGTGCCAGCAGCGTAGGCCCCGTGACAGTAACTGAAGCTTTCTTT; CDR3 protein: CASSVGPVTVTEAFF
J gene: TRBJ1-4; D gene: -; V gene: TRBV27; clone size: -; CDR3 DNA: TGTGCCAGCAGTTACGAGGTGAAAGGAAAACTGTTTTTT; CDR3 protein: CASSYEVKGKLFF
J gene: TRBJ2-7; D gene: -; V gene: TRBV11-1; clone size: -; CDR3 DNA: TGTGCCAGCAGCTTGGAGACCTTTTACGAGCAGTACTTC; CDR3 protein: CASSLETFYEQYF